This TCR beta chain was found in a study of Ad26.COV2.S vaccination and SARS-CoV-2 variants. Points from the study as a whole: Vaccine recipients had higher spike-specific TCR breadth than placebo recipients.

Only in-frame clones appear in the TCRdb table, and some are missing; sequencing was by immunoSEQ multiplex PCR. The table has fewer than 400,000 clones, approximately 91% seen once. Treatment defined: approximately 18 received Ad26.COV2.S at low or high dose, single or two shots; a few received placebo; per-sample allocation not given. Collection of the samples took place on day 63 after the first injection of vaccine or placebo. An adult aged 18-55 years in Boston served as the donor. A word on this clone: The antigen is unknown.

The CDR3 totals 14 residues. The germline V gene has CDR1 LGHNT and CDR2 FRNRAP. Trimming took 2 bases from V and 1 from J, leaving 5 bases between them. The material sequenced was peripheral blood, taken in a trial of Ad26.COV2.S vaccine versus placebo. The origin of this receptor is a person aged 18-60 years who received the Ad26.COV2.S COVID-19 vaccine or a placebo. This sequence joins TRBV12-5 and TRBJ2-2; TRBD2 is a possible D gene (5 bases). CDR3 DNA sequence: TGTGCTAGTGGTTTGCGGGAGAACACCGGGGAGCTGTTTTTT. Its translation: CASGLRENTGELFF.